This TCR beta chain was found in a study of T-cell memory formation after mild COVID-19. Study-level results: Clones shrinking from day 15 to 85 showed even CD4/CD8 mixes; later expanders tilted CD4+. Shrinking CD4+ clones were chiefly CM and EM; CD8+ ones were chiefly EMRA. Pre-infection memory held some responding clones, suggesting pre-existing cross-reactive T cells responded.

The authors produced TCR alpha and TCR beta cDNA libraries with sample barcodes and UMIs by 5'RACE using constant-segment primers. TCRdb analysed the 5' RACE reads with MiXCR anew, one entry per CDR3 protein. The table records roughly 110,000 distinct CDR3 sequences, 17% of them present only once. The CDR3 covers 11 residues. This clonotype has only a few counts. The antigen is undetermined. The clonotype comes from an adult woman who had mild COVID-19 (a few samples of this study predate the infection). Cell type and time point are not known. The material sequenced was PBMCs or a T cell subset sorted from them (not recorded which). The rearrangement uses TRBV21-1 and TRBJ2-5; the table's D call, TRBD1, was not checked against the DNA. TRBV21-1 is a pseudogene segment. The CDR3 here is CASNPEETQYF. The CDR3 DNA reads TGTGCCAGCAACCCTGAGGAGACCCAGTACTTC.